The 18 T cell receptor beta chains reported below all come from one sample, sequenced in a study of blood T cells in healthy people across ages. The second PCR ran roughly 6 to 11 cycles with a sample-barcoded 5' primer and J-beta primers. Using its own MiXCR run on the 5' RACE reads, TCRdb lists one record per CDR3 protein. The table records around 1,100,000 distinct CDR3 sequences, more than 30% of them present only once. Source material: blood. The origin of the receptors is a man between 18 and 29 years old in good health.

The chain recombines TRBV7-2 with TRBJ2-5; TRBD1 matches 8 bases. Germline loops: CDR1 SGHTA, CDR2 FQGNSA. V was pared by 8 bases and J by 11 bases, with 16 bases of the junction left unmatched. The CDR3 runs 14 residues. The chain's CDR3 is CASGSSDRVYEQYF. CDR3 sequence (DNA): TGTGCCAGCGGAAGCTCGGACAGGGTTTATGAGCAGTACTTC.

About this clonotype itself: A read error is possible here, since a much larger clone lies one base away. CDR3 residues: CANSGTRSYEQYF. The DNA for the CDR3 is TGTGCCAACAGCGGGACAAGATCCTACGAGCAGTACTTC. The chain is built from TRBV12-3 or TRBV12-4 and TRBJ2-7, with D perhaps matching TRBD2 (7 bases). The CDR3 contains 13 residues. The germline V and J ends were trimmed by 10 bases and 1 base, with 14 bases remaining between them.

The chain combines TRBV6-1 with TRBJ1-2; D possibly corresponds to TRBD1 (6 bases). The CDR3 totals 16 residues. The V gene's germline CDR1 is MNHNS and CDR2 SASEGT. The ends were cut back, 2 bases at V and 7 bases at J, with 20 bases in the middle. In DNA form, the CDR3 reads TGTGCCAGCAGTGAATGGGGGCAGGGCCGGGATACTGGCTACACCTTC. Protein: CASSEWGQGRDTGYTF.

The chain recombines TRBV6-2 or TRBV6-3 with TRBJ2-3; D gene ambiguous. Germline V gene data show CDR1 as MNHEY and CDR2 as SVGEGT. Trimming stripped 2 bases from V and 2 bases from J, with 14 bases between. CDR3 size: 16 residues. DNA for the CDR3: TGTGCCAGCAGTTACGGGTCGGGTTCACTCACAGATACGCAGTATTTT. Amino acid sequence: CASSYGSGSLTDTQYF.

The chain carries TRBV2 and TRBJ1-5; D ambiguous. V gave up 2 bases and J gave up 3 bases, with 11 bases separating them. Germline CDR1 reads SNHLY; CDR2 reads FYNNEI. CDR3 length equals 15 residues. CDR3 in amino acids: CASSELGLDNQPQHF. Written as DNA, the CDR3 is TGTGCCAGCAGTGAATTGGGTCTGGACAATCAGCCCCAGCATTTT.

This chain joins TRBV9 and TRBJ1-2; 7 bases are a match to TRBD1. The germline V gene has CDR1 SGDLS and CDR2 YYNGEE. With V trimmed by 4 bases and J by 4 bases, 16 bases remained unmatched. This CDR3 is built from 17 residues. The CDR3 sequence is CASSPEGYRTGTYGYTF. In DNA, the CDR3 is TGTGCCAGCAGCCCCGAAGGCTACCGGACAGGTACCTATGGCTACACCTTC.

J is TRBJ1-4 and V is TRBV20-1; D is undetermined. This CDR3 is built from 15 residues. Germline V CDR1 and CDR2: DFQATT, SNEGSKA (reference sequence). V lost 1 base and J lost 0, with 9 bases in between. The CDR3 nucleotides are TGCAGTGCTAGAGCCCGGAATGCAACTAATGAAAAACTGTTTTTT. This gives the protein CSARARNATNEKLFF.

This clonotype was seen a handful of times. This chain uses TRBV7-8 with TRBJ2-7, with a weak D call TRBD2 (5 bases). The CDR3 is 14 residues long. Trimming took 0 bases from V and 5 from J, leaving 11 bases between them. Germline values: CDR1 SGHVS, CDR2 FQNEAQ. Written as DNA, the CDR3 is TGTGCCAGCAGCTTAGCGAGGGTTGGCCACGAGCAGTACTTC. It encodes CASSLARVGHEQYF. Supplemented by reference TRBV7-8 and TRBJ2-7, the full variable domain reads GAGVSQSPRYKVAKRGQDVALRCDPISGHVSLFWYQQALGQGPEFLTYFQNEAQLDKSGLPSDRFFAERPEGSVSTLKIQRTQQEDSAVYLCASSLARVGHEQYFGPGTRLTVT.

This clonotype was counted only a few times. The V gene is TRBV29-1, the J gene TRBJ2-3; D remains ambiguous. Trimming removed 7 bases from V and 4 bases from J, with 9 bases in between. The CDR3 contains 11 residues. Germline values: CDR1 SQVTM, CDR2 ANQGSEA. The CDR3 coding sequence is TGCAGCGCCGTAGGGTCAGATACGCAGTATTTT. It translates to CSAVGSDTQYF.

Regarding this clonotype: A read error is possible here, since a much larger clone lies one base away. The rearrangement joins TRBV7-9 to TRBJ2-3; D may be TRBD1 (5 bases). This CDR3 is 15 amino acids long. Germline lookup yields CDR1 SEHNR and CDR2 FQNEAQ (reference sequence). The CDR3 sequence is CVSSRDRTNTDTQYF. CDR3 in DNA: TGTGTCAGCAGTCGAGACAGAACTAACACAGATACGCAGTATTTT.

This clonotype showed up just a few times. The chain is built from TRBV21-1 and TRBJ2-1; the D segment call TRBD1 is taken from the table without a DNA check. TRBV21-1 is noted as a pseudogene. The CDR3 totals 16 residues. CDR3 amino acids: CASSRPGQDLYNEQFF. The CDR3 DNA is TGTGCCAGCAGCAGGCCGGGACAGGATCTCTACAATGAGCAGTTCTTC.

In this sample, this clonotype turned up a few times. The chain is built from TRBV7-9 and TRBJ2-7; TRBD2 is a possible D gene (5 bases). This CDR3 region has 14 residues. V was shortened by 4 bases and J by 3 bases, with 13 bases between the two germline ends. CDR1 SEHNR and CDR2 FQNEAQ come from the germline V gene (reference sequence). In DNA, the CDR3 is TGTGCCAGCAGCTCAGGTGGAGGCTACTACGAGCAGTACTTC. Translating it yields CASSSGGGYYEQYF. Using reference TRBV7-9 and TRBJ2-7 for the parts outside the CDR3, the full variable domain is DTGVSQNPRHKITKRGQNVTFRCDPISEHNRLYWYRQTLGQGPEFLTYFQNEAQLEKSRLLSDRFSAERPKGSFSTLEIQRTEQGDSAMYLCASSSGGGYYEQYFGPGTRLTVT.

This clonotype was detected a few times. The chain links TRBV9 to TRBJ2-3; D ambiguous. Germline CDR1 is SGDLS and CDR2 is YYNGEE. V lost 1 base and J lost 2, with 5 bases in between. The CDR3 is made up of 13 amino acids. The CDR3 spells CASSVTLTDTQYF. As DNA, the CDR3 is TGTGCCAGCAGCGTAACCCTCACAGATACGCAGTATTTT.

The chain is built from TRBV11-1 and TRBJ2-2; 11 positions match TRBD2. Germline CDR1 SGHAT, CDR2 FQDESV (reference sequence). Losses at the gene ends were 5 bases for V and 5 bases for J; bases not matched to a gene: 10. The CDR3 has 17 amino acids. The CDR3 sequence: CASSLAEASGGTGELFF. The CDR3, as DNA: TGTGCCAGCAGCCTCGCGGAGGCTAGCGGGGGGACCGGGGAGCTGTTTTTT.

This clonotype was detected a few times. The V gene is TRBV7-2, the J gene TRBJ1-4, with D possibly being TRBD1 (6 bases). Germline V gene data show CDR1 as SGHTA and CDR2 as FQGNSA. The CDR3 is 13 amino acids. V shed 5 bases and J shed 7 bases, with 11 bases lying between them. The CDR3 sequence is CASSPRGSEKLFF. The CDR3 region has the DNA TGTGCCAGCAGCCCCAGGGGAAGTGAAAAACTGTTTTTT.

This chain joins TRBV20-1 and TRBJ1-1; D ambiguous. The CDR3 is 11 amino acids. V was trimmed by 6 bases and J by 8 bases, leaving 13 bases between them. The V gene's germline CDR1 is DFQATT and CDR2 SNEGSKA (reference sequence). CDR3 amino acids: CSALAYPEAFF. The CDR3 coding sequence is TGCAGTGCCCTTGCGTATCCGGAAGCTTTCTTT.

This clonotype came up a few times. The genes are TRBV20-1 and TRBJ1-5, with a tentative D call TRBD1 (5 bases). Germline CDR1 is DFQATT and CDR2 is SNEGSKA (reference sequence). Trimming took off 6 bases at V and 7 bases at J, with 13 bases between the two ends. CDR3 length: 12 amino acids. The CDR3 protein is CSASKGDQPQHF. The CDR3 region has the DNA TGCAGTGCCAGTAAAGGGGACCAGCCCCAGCATTTT.

The chain combines TRBV7-8 with TRBJ2-1, with TRBD2 as a possible D gene (6 bases). This CDR3 region has 14 residues. The V gene lost 4 bases and the J gene lost 7 bases, with 14 bases spanning the gap. Germline CDR1 SGHVS, CDR2 FQNEAQ. This CDR3 reads CASSSETRINEQFF. CDR3 nucleotides: TGTGCCAGCAGCTCGGAGACTAGGATAAATGAGCAGTTCTTC.